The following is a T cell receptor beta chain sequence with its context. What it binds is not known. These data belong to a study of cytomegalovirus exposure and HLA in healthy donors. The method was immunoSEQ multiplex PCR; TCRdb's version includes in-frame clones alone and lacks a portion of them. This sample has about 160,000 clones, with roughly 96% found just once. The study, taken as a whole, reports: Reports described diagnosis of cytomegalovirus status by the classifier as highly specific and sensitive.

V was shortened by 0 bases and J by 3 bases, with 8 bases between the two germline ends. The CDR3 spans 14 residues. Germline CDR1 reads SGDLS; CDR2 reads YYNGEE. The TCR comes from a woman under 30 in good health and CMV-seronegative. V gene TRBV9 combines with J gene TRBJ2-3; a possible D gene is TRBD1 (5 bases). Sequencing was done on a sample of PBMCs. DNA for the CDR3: TGTGCCAGCAGCGTAGAAGGGGATACAGATACGCAGTATTTT. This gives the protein CASSVEGDTDTQYF.